This T cell receptor (beta chain) was recorded in a study of vaccination and CD4 T cells after COVID-19. Sequenced with the Oncomine TCR Beta short-read assay was DNA taken from cultured CD4+ T cells. MiXCR, applied by TCRdb to the PCR reads, yields one record per CDR3 protein. There are roughly 10,000 distinct CDR3 sequences in the sample; 51% occur only once, and roughly two fifths lies in the top ten. V shed 1 base, J shed 4 bases, and the junction held 3 bases outside the gene matches. This CDR3 contains 16 residues. The germline V gene has CDR1 SGHAT and CDR2 FQNNGV. Sample treatment: approximately 10-day PBMC culture with coronavirus spike peptide pools or control peptides (ViraFEST assay). Peptide-pool expansion of antigen-specific T cells preceded TCR sequencing in ViraFEST. About 1.9 million PBMCs went into each well for culture with 9.5 to 10 IU/ml IL-2 and 10 ug/ml peptide pools. As concerns this clonotype: The antigen is not known.

This TCR derives from a human donor who had recovered from COVID-19. The chain employs TRBV11-2 and TRBJ2-5; the match to TRBD2 covers 13 bases. Sequences were obtained from CD4+ T cells from blood, cultured in vitro. This CDR3 is CASSLALAGGLETQYF. The CDR3 DNA reads as TGTGCCAGCAGCTTAGCACTAGCGGGGGGGCTAGAGACCCAGTACTTC.